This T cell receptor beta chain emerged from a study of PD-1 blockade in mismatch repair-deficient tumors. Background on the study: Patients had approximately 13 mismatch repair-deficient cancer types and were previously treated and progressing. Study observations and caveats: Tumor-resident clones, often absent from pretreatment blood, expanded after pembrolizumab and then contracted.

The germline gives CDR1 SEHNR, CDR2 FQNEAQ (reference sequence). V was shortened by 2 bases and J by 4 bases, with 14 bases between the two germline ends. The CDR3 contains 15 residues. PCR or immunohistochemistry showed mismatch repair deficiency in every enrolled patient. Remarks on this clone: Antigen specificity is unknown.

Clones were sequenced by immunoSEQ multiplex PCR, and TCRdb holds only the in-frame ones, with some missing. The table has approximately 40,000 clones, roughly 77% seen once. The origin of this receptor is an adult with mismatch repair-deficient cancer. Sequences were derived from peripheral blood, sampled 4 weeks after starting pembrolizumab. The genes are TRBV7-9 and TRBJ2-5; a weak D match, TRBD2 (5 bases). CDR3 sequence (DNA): TGTGCCAGCAGCTTATCCCTTGCGGGCCTAGAGACCCAGTACTTC. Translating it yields CASSLSLAGLETQYF.